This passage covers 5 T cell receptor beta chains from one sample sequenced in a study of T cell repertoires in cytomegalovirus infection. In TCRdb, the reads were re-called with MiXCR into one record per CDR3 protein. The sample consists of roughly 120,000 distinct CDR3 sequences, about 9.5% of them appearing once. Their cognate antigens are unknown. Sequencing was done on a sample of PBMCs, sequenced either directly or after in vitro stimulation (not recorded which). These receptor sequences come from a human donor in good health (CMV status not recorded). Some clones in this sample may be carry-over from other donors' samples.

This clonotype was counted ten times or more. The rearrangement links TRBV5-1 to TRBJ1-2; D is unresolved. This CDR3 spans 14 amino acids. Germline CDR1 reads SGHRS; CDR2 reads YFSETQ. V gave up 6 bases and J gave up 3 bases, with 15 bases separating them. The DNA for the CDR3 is TGCGCCAGCACCTCGACGCCCGTAGACTATGGCTACACCTTC. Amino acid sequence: CASTSTPVDYGYTF.

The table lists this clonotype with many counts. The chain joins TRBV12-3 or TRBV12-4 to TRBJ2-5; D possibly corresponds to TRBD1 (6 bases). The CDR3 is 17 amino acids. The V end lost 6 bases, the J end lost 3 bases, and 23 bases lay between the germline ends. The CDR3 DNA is TGTGCCAGCAGCCTAGACTCGACAGGCTGGCGAAAAGAGACCCAGTACTTC. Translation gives CASSLDSTGWRKETQYF.

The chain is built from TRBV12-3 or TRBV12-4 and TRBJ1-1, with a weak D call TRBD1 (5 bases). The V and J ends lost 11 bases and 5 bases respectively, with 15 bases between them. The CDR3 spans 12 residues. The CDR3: CASGTGQTEAFF. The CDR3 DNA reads TGTGCCTCGGGGACGGGGCAAACTGAAGCTTTCTTT.

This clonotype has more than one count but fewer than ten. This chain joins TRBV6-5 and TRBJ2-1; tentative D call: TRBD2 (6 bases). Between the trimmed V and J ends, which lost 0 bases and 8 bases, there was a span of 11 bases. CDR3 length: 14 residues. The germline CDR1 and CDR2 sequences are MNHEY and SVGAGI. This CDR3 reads CASSYSIGSDEQFF. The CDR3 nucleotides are TGTGCCAGCAGTTACTCGATCGGGAGCGATGAGCAGTTCTTC.

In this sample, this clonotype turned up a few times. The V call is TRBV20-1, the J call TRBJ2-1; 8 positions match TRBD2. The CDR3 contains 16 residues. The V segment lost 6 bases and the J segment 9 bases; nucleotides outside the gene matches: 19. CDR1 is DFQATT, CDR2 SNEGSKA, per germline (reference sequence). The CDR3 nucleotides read TGCAGTGCCGTCAACCTAGCGGGCCAGCTGTTGGGTGAGCAGTTCTTC. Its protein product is CSAVNLAGQLLGEQFF.